This T cell receptor (beta chain) was sequenced in a study of shared clonotypes between healthy human individuals. Broader study findings: Naive CD4 clonotype sharing across a handful of donors was 4% to 5%.

Measured with immunoSEQ multiplex PCR; TCRdb has only the in-frame clones, and not every one. Counted here are over 800,000 clones, around 93% occurring once; the ten biggest clones make up 20% to 30%. The CDR3 consists of 15 residues. The V end was cut by 3 bases, the J end by 0 bases, with 10 bases between. CDR1 is SGHDN and CDR2 is FVKESK in the germline V gene. It was CD45RO-negative cells, positively selected for CCR7, that made up naive CD8 cells, with terminally differentiated effector memory CD45RA+ cells excluded. Details on this clone: As yet, its antigen is unknown.

The rearrangement links TRBV14 to TRBJ2-3; the D gene is possibly TRBD2 (6 bases). The origin of this receptor is a young man in good health. The sequenced sample consisted of naive CD8+ T cells sorted from blood. The CDR3 DNA reads TGTGCCAGCAGCCATGCGGGGTCTAGCACAGATACGCAGTATTTT. The encoded protein is CASSHAGSSTDTQYF.